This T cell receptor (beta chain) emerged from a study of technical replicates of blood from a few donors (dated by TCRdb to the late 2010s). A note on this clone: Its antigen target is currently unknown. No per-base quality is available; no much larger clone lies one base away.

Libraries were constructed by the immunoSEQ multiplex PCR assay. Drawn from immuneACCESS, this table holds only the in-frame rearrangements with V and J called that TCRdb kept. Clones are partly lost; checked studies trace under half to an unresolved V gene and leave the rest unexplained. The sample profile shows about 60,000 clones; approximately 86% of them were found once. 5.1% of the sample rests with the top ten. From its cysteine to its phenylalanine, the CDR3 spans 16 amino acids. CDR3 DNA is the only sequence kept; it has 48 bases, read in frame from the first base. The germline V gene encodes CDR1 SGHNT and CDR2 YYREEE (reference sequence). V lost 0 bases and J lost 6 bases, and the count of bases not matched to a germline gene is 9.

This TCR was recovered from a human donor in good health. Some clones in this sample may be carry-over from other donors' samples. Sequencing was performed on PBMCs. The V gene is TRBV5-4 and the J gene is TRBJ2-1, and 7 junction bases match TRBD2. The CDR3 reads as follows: CASSLEASGALNEQFF. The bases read TGTGCCAGCAGCTTGGAGGCCAGCGGGGCTCTCAATGAGCAGTTCTTC.